This is a list of T cell receptor beta chains from one sample in a study of post-analysis software for immune sequencing data. Each CDR3 protein is one row after TCRdb ran MiXCR on the PCR reads. This sample has some 890,000 distinct CDR3 sequences; 53% occur once, and the top ten carry about 4.8%. Input material: blood. These receptors were collected from a girl aged 5 to 17 with multiple sclerosis. CDR3s include the opening cysteine and the closing phenylalanine or tryptophan. D genes are given only for firm matches. A row's size may be missing; if present it is once, few, many or a size class.

TRBD1	TRBV29-1	TRBJ2-3	few	CSVEGDRGFFAPTQYF	TGCAGCGTTGAGGGGGACAGGGGATTTTTCGCCCCTACGCAGTATTTT
TRBD2	TRBV5-5	TRBJ2-4	few	CATYYGLAGCLVKNIQYF	TGTGCCACATATTACGGGCTAGCGGGATGTCTGGTCAAAAACATTCAGTACTTC
-	TRBV5-1	TRBJ2-1	-	CASRPGPDSYNEQFF	TGCGCCAGCAGGCCCGGCCCAGACTCCTACAATGAGCAGTTCTTC
-	TRBV29-1	TRBJ2-1	-	CSVEDRLYREQFF	TGCAGCGTTGAAGACCGACTTTATCGTGAGCAGTTCTTC
TRBD2	TRBV7-2	TRBJ2-1	-	CASSRWVSAGGSYNEQFF	TGTGCCAGCAGCCGCTGGGTGAGCGCGGGGGGGTCCTACAATGAGCAGTTCTTC
-	TRBV6-5	TRBJ2-5	few	CASNRSPQETQYF	TGTGCCAGCAACCGATCCCCGCAAGAGACCCAGTACTTC
TRBD2	TRBV7-2	TRBJ2-3	few	CASSPWGAGVSTDTQYF	TGTGCCAGCAGCCCCTGGGGAGCGGGGGTTAGCACAGATACGCAGTATTTT
-	TRBV18	TRBJ1-2	-	CASSPRQESNYGYTF	TGTGCCAGCTCACCCCGACAGGAATCTAACTATGGCTACACCTTC
TRBD1	TRBV5-1	TRBJ2-7	-	CASSPGQGIWSYEQYF	TGCGCCAGCAGCCCCGGACAGGGAATTTGGTCCTACGAGCAGTACTTC
-	TRBV29-1	TRBJ2-3	-	CSVEEDAEPTDTQYF	TGCAGCGTTGAAGAGGATGCGGAGCCCACAGATACGCAGTATTTT
-	TRBV6-5	TRBJ2-7	-	CASSVAALYPYEQYF	TGTGCCAGCAGTGTGGCAGCCCTCTATCCCTACGAGCAGTACTTC
-	TRBV6-5	TRBJ2-3	-	CASSLGPSVSTDTQYF	TGTGCCAGCAGCTTAGGACCCAGTGTGAGCACAGATACGCAGTATTTT
TRBD1	TRBV30	TRBJ1-1	-	CAWSWGQGARNTEAFF	TGTGCCTGGAGTTGGGGGCAGGGGGCACGGAACACTGAAGCTTTCTTT
-	TRBV12-3/TRBV12-4	TRBJ2-7	few	CASSFGAGDYEQYF	TGTGCCAGCAGTTTTGGGGCAGGGGACTACGAGCAGTACTTC
TRBD1	TRBV5-6	TRBJ1-2	-	CASSPGGYRGYGYTF	TGTGCCAGCAGCCCTGGAGGCTACAGGGGCTATGGCTACACCTTC
-	TRBV3-1	TRBJ2-7	-	CASSLQGGLTYEQYF	TGTGCCAGCAGCCTGCAGGGGGGCCTGACCTACGAGCAGTACTTC
-	TRBV5-1	TRBJ2-1	-	CASSPPFSGGDLGQFF	TGCGCCAGCAGCCCCCCCTTTTCGGGGGGCGATTTGGGGCAGTTCTTC
-	TRBV5-6	TRBJ2-1	-	CASSSTGGYRYDEQFF	TGTGCCAGCAGCTCTACCGGCGGATATCGGTACGATGAGCAGTTCTTC
TRBD2	TRBV5-1	TRBJ2-7	-	CASSLEATSGRIGEQYF	TGCGCCAGCAGCTTGGAGGCGACTAGCGGGAGAATTGGCGAGCAGTACTTC
-	TRBV14	TRBJ2-6	-	CASSQSRSWSGANVLTF	TGTGCCAGCAGCCAAAGCCGTAGTTGGTCTGGGGCCAACGTCCTGACTTTC
-	TRBV29-1	TRBJ2-2	-	CSVGHTDTGELFF	TGCAGCGTCGGACACACTGACACCGGGGAGCTGTTTTTT
-	TRBV7-9	TRBJ1-4	-	CASSLGSVEKLFF	TGTGCCAGCAGCTTAGGTTCAGTTGAAAAACTGTTTTTT
-	TRBV3-1	TRBJ1-2	-	CASSPSTGGTYGYTF	TGTGCCAGCAGCCCTTCGACAGGAGGCACCTATGGCTACACCTTC
-	TRBV29-1	TRBJ2-5	once	CSVATGGRFTETQYF	TGCAGCGTTGCCACGGGCGGACGTTTCACAGAGACCCAGTACTTC
-	TRBV4-1	TRBJ1-1	-	CASSPLHQGEAFF	TGCGCCAGCAGCCCCTTACACCAGGGTGAAGCTTTCTTT
-	TRBV12-3/TRBV12-4	TRBJ2-5	many	CASSLGYQETQYF	TGTGCCAGCAGTTTAGGGTACCAAGAGACCCAGTACTTC
-	TRBV18	TRBJ2-7	few	CASSPGNGEQYF	TGTGCCAGCTCACCGGGCAACGGGGAGCAGTACTTC
-	TRBV29-1	TRBJ1-1	-	CSVVSGAVTEAFF	TGCAGCGTTGTCTCGGGGGCGGTCACTGAAGCTTTCTTT
-	TRBV5-1	TRBJ2-1	-	CASSPNSEPGNEQFF	TGCGCCAGCAGCCCAAATAGCGAACCAGGCAATGAGCAGTTCTTC
-	TRBV7-9	TRBJ2-3	-	CASSLELAVADTQYF	TGTGCCAGCAGCTTAGAACTAGCTGTCGCAGATACGCAGTATTTT
TRBD1	TRBV29-1	TRBJ2-5	-	CSVSDRGQETQYF	TGCAGCGTGTCGGACAGGGGGCAAGAGACCCAGTACTTC